These 24 T cell receptor beta chains originate from one sample sequenced in a study of PD-L1 blockade in urothelial cancer. The time point is: pretreatment peripheral blood. Measured with immunoSEQ multiplex PCR; TCRdb has only the in-frame clones, and not every one. The sample has around 82,000 clones; 65% to 85% are singletons. Here the sequenced sample was PBMCs, taken around atezolizumab (anti-PD-L1) treatment. The origin of the receptors is a man aged 60 to 75 with urothelial cancer.

The chain employs TRBV19 and TRBJ2-3, with 9 bases identical to TRBD2. CDR1 and CDR2 (germline): LNHDA, SQIVND (reference sequence). The CDR3 sequence is 15 residues long. J was trimmed by 5 bases and V by 5 bases; bases with no gene match: 8. The CDR3 region has the DNA TGTGCCAGTAGTCGGCTAGCGGGGTTCATAGATACGCAGTATTTT. Translating it yields CASSRLAGFIDTQYF.

The chain joins TRBV5-6 to TRBJ2-7; possible D gene TRBD1, 6 bases. This CDR3 is built from 16 residues. The germline V gene has CDR1 SGHDT and CDR2 YYEEEE. V lost 0 bases and J lost 5, with 18 bases in between. As DNA, the CDR3 is TGTGCCAGCAGCTTGGAGGTTTTAGGGGGTATGGACGAGCAGTACTTC. It encodes CASSLEVLGGMDEQYF.

This clone was observed a single time. The chain carries TRBV13 and TRBJ1-3, with D unresolved. Trimming stripped 0 bases from V and 3 bases from J, with 6 bases between. The CDR3 runs 14 residues. The germline V gene encodes CDR1 PRHDT and CDR2 FYEKMQ (reference sequence). CDR3 bases: TGTGCCAGCAGCTTAGGACAGTTTGGAAACACCATATATTTT. It yields the protein CASSLGQFGNTIYF.

The chain has TRBV2 and TRBJ1-2; 8 bases fit TRBD1. V shed 6 bases, J shed 8 bases, and the junction held 11 bases outside the gene matches. This CDR3 has 14 residues. Germline lookup yields CDR1 SNHLY and CDR2 FYNNEI. The DNA for the CDR3 is TGTGCCAGCAGAGTATATGACAGGGGTTGGGGCTACACCTTC. Residues: CASRVYDRGWGYTF.

The chain carries TRBV6-5 and TRBJ1-5; TRBD1 matches 9 bases. V shed 6 bases, J shed 4 bases, and the junction held 1 base outside the gene matches. This CDR3 has 13 amino acids. Per the germline V gene, CDR1 is MNHEY and CDR2 is SVGAGI. DNA for the CDR3: TGTGCCAGCAGGGGGACAGGGAATCAGCCCCAGCATTTT. This gives the protein CASRGTGNQPQHF.

V and J are TRBV30 and TRBJ1-1; no clear D. The CDR3 has 14 amino acids. The germline CDR1 and CDR2 sequences are GTSNPN and SVGIG (reference sequence). CDR3 amino acids: CAIYRFSSSAEAFF. CDR3 in DNA: TGTGCAATTTATCGGTTTAGCTCATCTGCTGAAGCTTTCTTT.

This clone has just a few counts. The chain carries TRBV7-8 and TRBJ1-2; 7 bases are shared with TRBD1. CDR1 SGHVS and CDR2 FQNEAQ come from the germline V gene. With V trimmed by 5 bases and J by 8 bases, 11 bases remained unmatched. The CDR3 runs 14 residues. CDR3 coding DNA: TGTGCCAGCAGCGGGCACAGGGGAGATCAAGGCTACACCTTC. Amino acids: CASSGHRGDQGYTF.

V is TRBV11-2 and J is TRBJ2-1, with a tentative D call TRBD1 (6 bases). The CDR3 has 15 residues. Germline CDR1 SGHAT, CDR2 FQNNGV. The ends were cut back, 5 bases at V and 5 bases at J, with 16 bases in the middle. CDR3 nucleotides: TGTGCCAGCAGCGGATGGAGGACAGAAAACAATGAGCAGTTCTTC. It encodes CASSGWRTENNEQFF.

The chain couples TRBV6-4 to TRBJ2-1; 8 bases map to TRBD2. The V segment lost 6 bases and the J segment 0 bases; nucleotides outside the gene matches: 4. Germline CDR1 reads MRHNA; CDR2 reads SNTAGT. The CDR3 consists of 15 residues. The CDR3 DNA reads as TGTGCCAGCAGGAGGAGCGGGAGCTCCTACAATGAGCAGTTCTTC. It encodes CASRRSGSSYNEQFF.

The chain links TRBV6-5 to TRBJ1-5; 7 nucleotides agree with TRBD1. Germline loops: CDR1 MNHEY, CDR2 SVGAGI. This CDR3 comprises 15 residues. Trimming took 6 bases from V and 2 from J; bases not matched to a gene: 7. As DNA, the CDR3 is TGTGCCAGCAGCCACGACAGGGTCGGCAATCAGCCCCAGCATTTT. Amino acid sequence: CASSHDRVGNQPQHF.

The chain couples TRBV4-1 to TRBJ2-3; D is perhaps TRBD2 (5 bases). The V end was cut by 5 bases, the J end by 1 base, with 19 bases between. CDR1 and CDR2 from the germline V gene are MGHRA and YSYEKL. CDR3 length: 17 residues. The CDR3 loop is CASSGAFFSEGTDTQYF. As DNA, the CDR3 is TGCGCCAGCAGCGGAGCTTTTTTTAGCGAAGGCACAGATACGCAGTATTTT.

The chain is built from TRBV7-2 and TRBJ2-5; 7 bases line up with TRBD2. This CDR3 is built from 12 residues. The V and J ends lost 5 bases and 5 bases, in that order; junction bases with no gene match: 2. Germline V gene lookup returns CDR1 SGHTA and CDR2 FQGNSA. CDR3 sequence reads: CASSTLAETQYF. The CDR3 DNA reads TGTGCCAGCAGCACACTAGCGGAGACCCAGTACTTC.

This sequence joins TRBV29-1 and TRBJ1-2, with D possibly TRBD1 on 5 matching bases. V lost 0 bases and J lost 8, with 10 bases in between. The CDR3 is made up of 12 amino acids. CDR1 and CDR2 (germline): SQVTM, ANQGSEA. The CDR3 DNA reads as TGCAGCGTTGAAGATGGGGGGTTGGGCTACACCTTC. The encoded protein is CSVEDGGLGYTF.

This chain joins TRBV7-8 and TRBJ2-5, with TRBD2 matching over 10 bases. Germline CDR1 reads SGHVS; CDR2 reads FQNEAQ. Trimming cost V 1 base and J 5 bases; bases outside gene matches: 19. This CDR3 has 20 amino acids. CDR3 sequence reads: CASSLDSGRGLAGEFETQYF. Here the CDR3 DNA reads TGTGCCAGCAGCTTAGATTCGGGCAGGGGGCTAGCGGGAGAATTTGAGACCCAGTACTTC.

This clone came up a few times. The chain links TRBV18 to TRBJ2-7; maybe TRBD1 (6 bases). V was clipped by 2 bases and J by 0 bases, with 11 bases between them. The germline CDR1 and CDR2 sequences are KGHSH and LQKENI. This CDR3 is built from 15 residues. In nucleotides, the CDR3 is TGTGCCAGCTCACCAGGGCAGGGGAGCTCCTACGAGCAGTACTTC. It yields the protein CASSPGQGSSYEQYF.

The V gene is TRBV2, the J gene TRBJ1-2; no firm D call. CDR3 length equals 11 residues. V lost 6 bases and J lost 1, with 3 bases in between. Germline V gives CDR1 SNHLY, CDR2 FYNNEI. DNA of the CDR3: TGTGCCAGCAGCGGTAACTATGGCTACACCTTC. Its protein is CASSGNYGYTF.

This clone occurred a few times. The J gene is TRBJ2-7, the V gene TRBV11-2, with 8 bases fitting TRBD1. The length of the CDR3 is 20 residues. The V gene end was trimmed by 0 bases and the J gene end by 4 bases; junction bases not matched to a gene: 20. CDR1 is SGHAT and CDR2 is FQNNGV in the germline V gene. The CDR3 nucleotides read TGTGCCAGCAGCTTAGATCAGGGGGGCTGGACAGGGCGGATCCCATACGAGCAGTACTTC. Translation: CASSLDQGGWTGRIPYEQYF.

This clone was counted between two and nine times. The rearrangement links TRBV6-5 to TRBJ1-3, with D unresolved. This CDR3 has 16 amino acids. Per the germline V gene, CDR1 is MNHEY and CDR2 is SVGAGI. V shed 0 bases and J shed 0 bases, with 9 bases lying between them. CDR3 region: CASSYSLASSGNTIYF. CDR3 DNA sequence: TGTGCCAGCAGTTACTCACTCGCTAGCTCTGGAAACACCATATATTTT.

The rearrangement links TRBV19 to TRBJ1-1, with 7 positions matching TRBD1. Germline V lookup: CDR1 LNHDA, CDR2 SQIVND (reference sequence). The CDR3 has 14 residues. The J segment lost 5 bases and the V segment lost 5 bases, leaving 8 bases of the junction unmatched. CDR3 sequence reads: CASSLQGIGTEAFF. Written as DNA, the CDR3 is TGTGCCAGTAGTCTACAGGGGATTGGGACTGAAGCTTTCTTT.

V is TRBV7-6 and J is TRBJ1-2; 8 bases map to TRBD1. V was pared by 5 bases and J by 7 bases, with 3 bases of the junction left unmatched. Germline CDR1 SGHVS, CDR2 FNYEAQ. The CDR3 extends over 12 amino acids. As DNA, the CDR3 is TGTGCCAGCAGCCCCGGGACAGGTGGCTACACCTTC. Residues: CASSPGTGGYTF.

The chain joins TRBV19 to TRBJ2-1; the match to TRBD2 covers 7 bases. Trimming cost V 5 bases and J 2 bases; bases outside gene matches: 3. The CDR3 has 14 residues. The germline V gene has CDR1 LNHDA and CDR2 SQIVND (reference sequence). Here the CDR3 DNA reads TGTGCCAGTAGTTTCGGGGGGACCTACAATGAGCAGTTCTTC. Residues: CASSFGGTYNEQFF. Based on the CDR3 plus reference TRBV19 and TRBJ2-1, the full variable domain is DGGITQSPKYLFRKEGQNVTLSCEQNLNHDAMYWYRQDPGQGLRLIYYSQIVNDFQKGDIAEGYSVSREKKESFPLTVTSAQKNPTAFYLCASSFGGTYNEQFFGPGTRLTVL.

The J gene is TRBJ2-7, the V gene TRBV5-6; 10 bases map to TRBD2. Trimming cost V 2 bases and J 7 bases; bases outside gene matches: 6. CDR3 length: 14 amino acids. CDR1 and CDR2 from the germline V gene are SGHDT and YYEEEE. The CDR3 spells CASSLGLAAEEQYF. The CDR3 nucleotides read TGTGCCAGCAGCTTAGGACTAGCGGCGGAAGAGCAGTACTTC.

This clone was seen just once. This chain uses TRBV7-7 with TRBJ2-5, with 11 bases lining up with TRBD2. J gave up 4 bases and V 5 bases, and 6 bases lay outside the gene matches. CDR3 size: 15 residues. Germline CDR1 and CDR2: SSHAT and FNYEAQ (reference sequence). The CDR3 loop is CASSRTGTSGETQYF. The CDR3 DNA sequence: TGTGCCAGCAGCCGGACCGGGACTAGCGGAGAGACCCAGTACTTC.

The CDR3 DNA is TGTGCCAGCAGTTCCCGACTAGCGGGAGGGCTCCATGAGCAGTTCTTC. Its protein product is CASSSRLAGGLHEQFF. The chain has TRBV27 and TRBJ2-1, with 14 bases fitting TRBD2. Germline CDR1 is MNHEY and CDR2 is SMNVEV (reference sequence). CDR3 length equals 16 residues. Germline trimming cut 4 bases from V and 8 bases from J; bases unmatched to any gene: 7.